This entry lists 27 T cell receptor beta chains sequenced from one sample in a study of regulatory T cells in long-lasting Graves disease. Investigators prepared the TCR beta libraries by applying iRepertoire HTBI primers and Arm-PCR of CDR3 regions. TCRdb passed the multiplex PCR reads through MiXCR, listing each CDR3 protein once. The data show some 370,000 distinct CDR3 sequences, with around 11% seen just once and about 20% held by the top ten. Noted time point: newly diagnosed GD, antithyroid drugs for less than 3 months. The TCR library was prepared using RNA isolated from PBMCs. The same sample was also used in a study of T cells in Graves' hyperthyroidism and ophthalmopathy.

The sample consisted of peripheral blood mononuclear cells (PBMCs), taken at new diagnosis, from a patient treated with antithyroid drugs. All receptors come from a woman in her late teens or twenties with Graves disease.

The table lists this clonotype with a few counts. The V call is TRBV5-1, the J call TRBJ2-7; TRBD1 might be the D (5 bases). With 5 bases removed from V and 6 bases from J, the gap between germline ends came to 18 bases. Germline-derived CDR1 and CDR2 are SGHRS and YFSETQ. The CDR3 extends over 14 amino acids. CDR3 region: CASRKSLQVSEQYV. For the CDR3, the DNA is TGCGCCAGCAGGAAGAGTCTACAGGTTTCCGAGCAGTACGTC.

This clonotype was seen only once. The chain is built from TRBV28 and TRBJ2-7, with 7 bases lining up with TRBD1. V shed 6 bases, J shed 4 bases, and the junction held 6 bases outside the gene matches. Germline V CDR1 and CDR2: MDHEN, SYDVKM. CDR3 length: 13 amino acids. The CDR3: CASSPTGQYEQYF. CDR3 nucleotide sequence: TGTGCCAGCAGCCCGACGGGACAGTACGAGCAGTACTTC.

With respect to this clonotype: Possible read error: a much larger clone is one base away. This chain joins TRBV5-4 and TRBJ2-7; perhaps TRBD2 as D (7 bases). Germline V gives CDR1 SGHNT, CDR2 YYREEE (reference sequence). This CDR3 has 16 residues. The CDR3 loop is CVSSSAGVAGSYEQYF. As DNA, the CDR3 is TGTGTCAGCAGCTCCGCAGGGGTAGCGGGTTCCTACGAGCAGTACTTC.

In this sample, this clonotype turned up many times. The gene calls are TRBV6-1 and TRBJ2-5; 9 nucleotides line up with TRBD1. This CDR3 has 16 amino acids. J was trimmed by 5 bases and V by 7 bases; bases with no gene match: 14. Germline V CDR1 and CDR2: MNHNS, SASEGT. The CDR3 sequence: CASTLAGTGILETQYF. The DNA of the CDR3 is TGTGCCAGCACCCTCGCCGGGACAGGGATCTTGGAGACCCAGTACTTC.

This clonotype appeared once. The rearrangement links TRBV7-3 to TRBJ2-3, with a possible D match to TRBD2 (6 bases). Germline CDR1 and CDR2: SGHTA and FQGTGA. The CDR3 consists of 15 residues. The V end lost 2 bases, the J end lost 7 bases, and 16 bases lay between the germline ends. The CDR3 DNA reads as TGTGCCAGCAGCTTAGACGGCCGGGAGACCTATACGCAGTATTTT. It is translated as CASSLDGRETYTQYF.

This clonotype appeared many times. The chain is built from TRBV2 and TRBJ2-1; no clear D. This CDR3 comprises 14 residues. Trimming pared 2 bases from V and 7 bases from J, leaving 12 bases between. The germline V gene has CDR1 SNHLY and CDR2 FYNNEI. The CDR3 nucleotides read TGTGCCAGCAGTGAAATGGTGGCGAAAAATGAGCAGTTCTTC. Protein sequence: CASSEMVAKNEQFF.

The chain links TRBV29-1 to TRBJ1-2; no reliable D call. The CDR3 covers 12 residues. CDR1 SQVTM and CDR2 ANQGSEA come from the germline V gene. V lost 1 base and J 8 bases, leaving 11 bases between the germline ends. The CDR3 loop reads CSVEARPQGYTF. The CDR3 nucleotides are TGCAGCGTTGAAGCCCGCCCGCAGGGCTACACCTTC.

This clonotype was detected ten times or more. The V gene is TRBV20-1, the J gene TRBJ2-3; D is perhaps TRBD2 (5 bases). The V end was cut by 3 bases, the J end by 3 bases, with 7 bases between. CDR1 is DFQATT, CDR2 SNEGSKA, per germline (reference sequence). The CDR3 length is 12 residues. As DNA, the CDR3 is TGCAGTGCTAGGACGGGAACAGATACGCAGTATTTT. It encodes CSARTGTDTQYF.

This clonotype was detected only a few times. One end of the junction does not line up with germline, which may come from a read error. The J gene is TRBJ2-3, the V gene TRBV28; weak D call: TRBD1 (5 bases). Germline V gives CDR1 MDHEN, CDR2 SYDVKM. CDR3 size: 17 residues. CDR3 in amino acids: CASSGTDFQDLTGTQYF. The DNA for the CDR3 is TGTGCCAGCAGTGGAACCGACTTCCAGGACCTCACAGGTACGCAGTATTTT.

The rearrangement joins TRBV15 to TRBJ1-2, with D uncertain. The CDR3 has 14 amino acids. Germline CDR1 reads LNHNV; CDR2 reads YYDKDF (reference sequence). Trimming took off 0 bases at V and 4 bases at J, with 9 bases between the two ends. The CDR3, as DNA: TGTGCCACCAGCAGAGATCGGCACAGCTATGGCTACACCTTC. It translates to CATSRDRHSYGYTF.

This clonotype came up once. The junction and the germline gene differ at one end; a read error may be behind it. The rearrangement uses TRBV13 and TRBJ1-2, with D maybe TRBD1 (5 bases). Germline CDR1 and CDR2: PRHDT and FYEKMQ (reference sequence). The CDR3 runs 14 residues. The CDR3: CASSQGEHVYGYTF. The CDR3 DNA is TGCGCCAGCAGCCAAGGGGAGCACGTCTATGGCTACACCTTC. Variable domain in full (rest from reference TRBV13 and TRBJ1-2): AAGVIQSPRHLIKEKRETATLKCYPIPRHDTVYWYQQGPGQDPQFLISFYEKMQSDKGSIPDRFSAQQFSDYHSELNMSSLELGDSALYFCASSQGEHVYGYTFGSGTRLTVV.

Comment on this clonotype: This likely comes from a read error, as the CDR3 has no conserved phenylalanine or tryptophan at its end. The J gene is TRBJ1-5, the V gene TRBV6-1; weak D call: TRBD1 (6 bases). CDR1 is MNHNS and CDR2 is SASEGT in the germline V gene. The CDR3 has 16 residues. V was trimmed by 2 bases and J by 1 base, leaving 12 bases between them. The chain's CDR3 is CASSEQGRGSNQPQHS. CDR3 bases: TGTGCCAGCAGTGAACAGGGGAGGGGCAGCAATCAGCCCCAGCATTCT.

The chain links TRBV20-1 to TRBJ1-4, with D possibly being TRBD1 (5 bases). Germline CDR1 DFQATT, CDR2 SNEGSKA (reference sequence). CDR3 length: 12 amino acids. Between the trimmed V and J ends, which lost 1 base and 15 bases, there was a span of 15 bases. The CDR3 sequence: CSARVGQGRMFF. The CDR3 bases are TGCAGTGCTAGAGTGGGGCAGGGTAGGATGTTTTTT.

This clonotype was recorded many times. The chain couples TRBV11-2 to TRBJ2-3, with 13 bases matching TRBD2. There are 16 residues in the CDR3. V shed 4 bases, J shed 4 bases, and the junction held 5 bases outside the gene matches. Germline-derived CDR1 and CDR2 are SGHAT and FQNNGV. The CDR3 nucleotides read TGTGCCAGCAGCTATGGACTAGCGGGAGAAGCAGATACGCAGTATTTT. This gives the protein CASSYGLAGEADTQYF.

In its sample, this clonotype was seen many times. The genes are TRBV20-1 and TRBJ1-1; D is undetermined. The CDR3 loop spans 15 amino acids. CDR1 and CDR2 (germline): DFQATT, SNEGSKA (reference sequence). The V and J ends lost 2 bases and 4 bases respectively, with 17 bases between them. The CDR3 loop is CSARLERVRGTEAFF. The CDR3 nucleotides are TGCAGTGCTAGACTCGAAAGGGTTCGGGGCACTGAAGCTTTCTTT.

This clonotype was found many times. The chain couples TRBV12-3 or TRBV12-4 to TRBJ2-1; a weak D match, TRBD1 (5 bases). Between the trimmed V and J ends, which lost 3 bases and 3 bases, there was a span of 9 bases. This CDR3 is 14 amino acids long. In nucleotides, the CDR3 is TGTGCCAGCAGTTTGGCCAGGGACTACAATGAGCAGTTCTTC. Its protein product is CASSLARDYNEQFF.

This clonotype was picked up a small number of times. A read error may produce the germline difference seen at one junction end. The chain employs TRBV29-1 and TRBJ2-3; 11 positions agree with TRBD2. The CDR3 totals 15 residues. Germline values: CDR1 SQVTM, CDR2 ANQGSEA. The chain's CDR3 is CGVEFSGGATDTQYF. CDR3 in DNA: TGCGGCGTTGAGTTTAGCGGGGGGGCGACAGATACGCAGTATTTT.

The chain has TRBV20-1 and TRBJ2-3, with 9 bases matching TRBD2. Unmatched junction bases numbered 11, after V lost 6 bases and J lost 4 bases. This CDR3 is 15 amino acids long. CDR1 is DFQATT and CDR2 is SNEGSKA in the germline V gene (reference sequence). The CDR3 sequence is CSAGGTSGSADTQYF. CDR3 DNA sequence: TGCAGTGCCGGCGGAACTAGCGGGTCGGCAGATACGCAGTATTTT.

This clonotype was counted many times. V usage is TRBV27 and J usage is TRBJ2-5, with D possibly called TRBD1 or TRBD2 (5 bases each). V lost 6 bases to trimming and J lost 5 bases, with 10 bases between them. The CDR3 sequence is 12 residues long. The germline V gene has CDR1 MNHEY and CDR2 SMNVEV (reference sequence). This chain's CDR3 is CASRGDSETQYF. The CDR3, as DNA: TGTGCCAGCAGGGGGGATTCGGAGACCCAGTACTTC.

This clonotype was seen at least ten times. The chain uses TRBV12-3 or TRBV12-4 and TRBJ1-4, with D uncertain. Trimming took 6 bases from V and 5 from J, leaving 7 bases between them. The length of the CDR3 is 12 residues. CDR3 nucleotide sequence: TGTGCCAGCAGCTTATCGAATGAAAAACTGTTTTTT. It specifies CASSLSNEKLFF.

There are a few counts of this clonotype. The V and J genes are TRBV29-1 and TRBJ2-3, with 11 bases aligning to TRBD2. With V trimmed by 4 bases and J by 2 bases, 8 bases remained unmatched. The germline V gene has CDR1 SQVTM and CDR2 ANQGSEA. CDR3 length equals 16 residues. The CDR3 DNA is TGCAGCGTTGTTTCGCTAGCGGGAGGATACACAGATACGCAGTATTTT. Protein: CSVVSLAGGYTDTQYF.

This clonotype was counted a few times. The V gene is TRBV5-1, the J gene TRBJ2-2; D perhaps matches TRBD1 (5 bases). CDR3 length: 17 amino acids. Germline values: CDR1 SGHRS, CDR2 YFSETQ. V gave up 1 base and J gave up 0 bases, with 13 bases separating them. The CDR3 spells CASSLFQGAANTGELFF. CDR3 in DNA: TGCGCCAGCAGCTTGTTTCAAGGGGCTGCGAACACCGGGGAGCTGTTTTTT.

This clonotype was seen at least ten times. This chain uses TRBV5-6 with TRBJ2-5; 9 nucleotides match TRBD1. The CDR3 loop spans 16 amino acids. Losses at the gene ends were 0 bases for V and 5 bases for J; bases not matched to a gene: 8. Germline V lookup: CDR1 SGHDT, CDR2 YYEEEE. CDR3 DNA sequence: TGTGCCAGCAGCTTGGAGGGACAGGGATTGGTCGAGACCCAGTACTTC. Translating it yields CASSLEGQGLVETQYF.

This clonotype was recorded many times. The CDR3 bases are TGTGCCAGCAGTTTCGGAGACTCCTACGAGCAGTACTTC. It encodes CASSFGDSYEQYF. V is TRBV11-2 and J is TRBJ2-7; D remains ambiguous. Per germline, CDR1 SGHAT and CDR2 FQNNGV. The CDR3 is made up of 13 amino acids. The V and J ends lost 6 bases and 0 bases respectively, with 9 bases between them.

This clonotype was picked up many times. The chain links TRBV18 to TRBJ1-2, with D possibly TRBD1 on 6 matching bases. V was cut by 1 base and J by 2 bases, with 11 bases left in between. Germline V gene sequence: CDR1 KGHSH, CDR2 LQKENI. The length of the CDR3 is 15 residues. The CDR3 DNA sequence: TGTGCCAGCTCACCACAAGGGGGTATGAACTATGGCTACACCTTC. It specifies CASSPQGGMNYGYTF.

As regards this clonotype: A single base is all that separates this from a far larger clone, so a read error is likely. This rearrangement joins TRBV6-1 to TRBJ2-1; D unresolved. This CDR3 has 11 amino acids. Trimming cost V 6 bases and J 5 bases, with 5 bases left between them. Germline CDR1 reads MNHNS; CDR2 reads SASEGT. The CDR3 loop is CASSHHNEQFF. CDR3 DNA: TGTGCCAGCAGCCACCACAATGAGCAGTTCTTC.

This clonotype was recorded many times. The rearrangement links TRBV6-1 to TRBJ2-7; possible D gene TRBD1, 5 bases. The CDR3 has 14 amino acids. V lost 2 bases, J lost 6 bases, and 14 bases lay in between. Germline V gene sequence: CDR1 MNHNS, CDR2 SASEGT. The CDR3 DNA is TGTGCCAGCAGTGAAAGGGGCAGACCCACCGAGCAGTACTTC. Encoded protein: CASSERGRPTEQYF.